This paragraph reports one TCR beta chain. Its antigen is still unknown. This sample stems from a study of blood T cells in healthy people across ages. Whole-study context: The template switching approach captured approximately one barcoded beta molecule for every two T cells. Whole-study findings and limits: Whereas aged donors had fewer naive CD4+ cells, long-lived donors had more of them and higher diversity.

All donors came from Russia, were Caucasian and healthy, and spanned ages about 6 to 90. It was with a sample-barcoded 5' primer and a J-beta primer mix that a second PCR of roughly 7 to 12 cycles was run. Each sample yielded at least 2.5 million CDR3-containing paired-end reads. One entry per CDR3 protein, called by TCRdb with MiXCR from the 5' RACE reads. The repertoire holds about a million distinct CDR3 sequences, with around 46% as singletons. Germline CDR1 reads SGHTA; CDR2 reads FQGNSA. The CDR3 spans 13 residues. The V and J ends lost 1 base and 5 bases respectively, with 9 bases between them.

The specimen was blood. The chain couples TRBV7-2 to TRBJ2-7; TRBD2 might be the D (5 bases). This receptor was taken from a man aged 25 to 40 in good health. CDR3 bases: TGTGCCAGCAGCTTAGTTGAGGGAAACGAGCAGTACTTC. Translation: CASSLVEGNEQYF.